These 17 T cell receptor beta chains were all obtained from the same sample, sequenced in a study of blood T cells in healthy people across ages. A second roughly 7 to 12 cycle PCR used barcoded and J-beta primers. From the 5' RACE reads, TCRdb called clonotypes with MiXCR, one entry per CDR3 protein. Here the sample spans around 500,000 distinct CDR3 sequences, 40% to 55% being singletons. The material sequenced was blood. The receptors shown here come from a man aged 80 or over in good health.

This clonotype was counted between two and nine times. This chain joins TRBV4-3 and TRBJ1-2; 8 nucleotides align to TRBD1. Germline values: CDR1 LGHNA, CDR2 YSLEER. The CDR3 sequence is 14 residues long. The ends lost 3 bases at V and 8 bases at J; junction bases unmatched: 8. This chain's CDR3 is CASSQAGTGGGYTF. The CDR3 DNA follows: TGCGCCAGCAGCCAGGCCGGGACAGGCGGAGGCTACACCTTC.

This clonotype was counted between two and nine times. The V gene is TRBV20-1, the J gene TRBJ2-5, with a tentative D call TRBD2 (6 bases). CDR1 and CDR2 from the germline V gene are DFQATT and SNEGSKA (reference sequence). The ends were cut back, 1 base at V and 3 bases at J, with 9 bases in the middle. The CDR3 runs to 13 residues. CDR3: CSARVAGKETQYF. CDR3 nucleotides: TGCAGTGCTAGAGTTGCGGGAAAAGAGACCCAGTACTTC.

V usage is TRBV20-1 and J usage is TRBJ1-2; tentative D call: TRBD1 (5 bases). The V end lost 0 bases, the J end lost 5 bases, and 19 bases lay between the germline ends. CDR1 is DFQATT, CDR2 SNEGSKA, per germline (reference sequence). The CDR3 contains 16 residues. DNA for the CDR3: TGCAGTGCTAGAGATTTTGCGGGACGGACAATTTATGGCTACACCTTC. It is translated as CSARDFAGRTIYGYTF.

The J gene is TRBJ2-5, the V gene TRBV5-1; 10 bases match TRBD2. Germline trimming cut 4 bases from V and 1 base from J; bases unmatched to any gene: 4. The CDR3 is 15 residues long. The germline CDR1 and CDR2 sequences are SGHRS and YFSETQ. CDR3: CASSTRLAGQETQYF. The CDR3 nucleotides read TGCGCCAGCAGCACGAGACTAGCGGGCCAAGAGACCCAGTACTTC.

The CDR3 region is CATSDFGNQETQYF. CDR3 nucleotide sequence: TGTGCCACCAGTGATTTTGGTAACCAAGAGACCCAGTACTTC. This chain connects TRBV24-1 to TRBJ2-5; D remains unclear. The CDR3 spans 14 residues. V lost 1 base to trimming and J lost 0 bases, with 5 bases between them. Germline CDR1 and CDR2: KGHDR and SFDVKD.

The chain combines TRBV12-3 or TRBV12-4 with TRBJ2-7; D unclear. Trimming pared 1 base from V and 3 bases from J, leaving 7 bases between. CDR3 length equals 13 residues. CDR3 sequence reads: CASSLGHRYEQYF. The DNA of the CDR3 is TGTGCCAGCAGTTTAGGACATCGCTACGAGCAGTACTTC.

This clonotype was counted only a few times. The gene calls are TRBV12-3 or TRBV12-4 and TRBJ2-6, with D possibly being TRBD2 (5 bases). The CDR3 length is 16 residues. The V end was cut by 6 bases, the J end by 1 base, with 13 bases between. CDR3 in DNA: TGTGCCAGCAGCCGGTATGCGGGTTCTGGGGCCAACGTCCTGACTTTC. Translated, it gives CASSRYAGSGANVLTF.

This chain joins TRBV5-1 and TRBJ1-1; tentatively, D is TRBD1 (5 bases). The CDR3 sequence is 16 residues long. Trimming stripped 0 bases from V and 3 bases from J, with 15 bases between. Looked up from germline, CDR1 is SGHRS and CDR2 is YFSETQ. CDR3 DNA sequence: TGCGCCAGCAGCTTGGGGGGACGTGCGGGGGACACTGAAGCTTTCTTT. Translated, it gives CASSLGGRAGDTEAFF.

The CDR3 region is CSARMPGNQPQHF. CDR3 DNA: TGCAGTGCTAGGATGCCAGGCAATCAGCCCCAGCATTTT. This sequence joins TRBV20-1 and TRBJ1-5; D ambiguous. Germline-derived CDR1 and CDR2 are DFQATT and SNEGSKA (reference sequence). The CDR3 runs to 13 residues. V was clipped by 3 bases and J by 2 bases, with 8 bases between them.

The chain combines TRBV20-1 with TRBJ2-5, with 10 bases aligning to TRBD1. The DNA end is more similar to TRBJ2-7, so the J call may be wrong. The germline V gene encodes CDR1 DFQATT and CDR2 SNEGSKA (reference sequence). CDR3 length: 14 amino acids. The CDR3 spells CSARSTGGVDEQYF. The CDR3, as DNA: TGCAGTGCTAGATCGACAGGGGGCGTTGACGAGCAGTACTTC.

This chain connects TRBV7-2 to TRBJ1-6, with TRBD1 matching 10 bases. After removal of 6 bases from V and 9 bases from J, the junction contained 8 bases not matched to a gene. The CDR3 contains 15 residues. Germline CDR1 is SGHTA and CDR2 is FQGNSA. The CDR3 nucleotides are TGTGCCAGCAGTCGGGGGACAGGGGAAGGTTCACCCCTCCACTTT. This gives the protein CASSRGTGEGSPLHF.

This chain connects TRBV12-3 or TRBV12-4 to TRBJ1-2; TRBD1 is a possible D gene (5 bases). CDR3 length: 14 amino acids. The V and J ends lost 7 bases and 7 bases respectively, with 19 bases between them. The DNA of the CDR3 is TGTGCCAGCACCCGCTTCGGGGACCCCGGTGGCTACACCTTC. Translated: CASTRFGDPGGYTF.

V is TRBV7-3 and J is TRBJ2-3; D may be TRBD1 (6 bases). CDR1 and CDR2 from the germline V gene are SGHTA and FQGTGA. Trimming shortened V by 5 bases and J by 3 bases, and 15 bases separated the two germline ends. The CDR3 length is 15 residues. For the CDR3, the DNA is TGTGCCAGCAGCAGGGGGACGTTTGGTACAGATACGCAGTATTTT. Translation gives CASSRGTFGTDTQYF.

The chain uses TRBV7-2 and TRBJ2-5; D is unresolved. CDR1 and CDR2 from the germline V gene are SGHTA and FQGNSA. V was trimmed by 0 bases and J by 0 bases, leaving 8 bases between them. This CDR3 is 15 amino acids long. CDR3 sequence: CASSLAHADQETQYF. The CDR3 coding sequence is TGTGCCAGCAGCTTAGCGCATGCGGACCAAGAGACCCAGTACTTC.

Only a few counts were recorded for this clonotype. This rearrangement joins TRBV18 to TRBJ2-3; D gene unclear. CDR1 is KGHSH, CDR2 LQKENI, per germline. The V and J ends lost 3 bases and 2 bases respectively, with 9 bases between them. The CDR3 runs 14 residues. The CDR3 loop is CASSPTSYTDTQYF. The CDR3 region has the DNA TGTGCCAGCTCACCGACCTCGTACACAGATACGCAGTATTTT.

The chain uses TRBV29-1 and TRBJ2-5; 9 nucleotides match TRBD1. V trimming: 6 bases; J trimming: 3 bases; junction bases outside the gene matches: 11. CDR1 and CDR2 (germline): SQVTM, ANQGSEA. The CDR3 consists of 15 residues. The CDR3 DNA sequence: TGCAGCGTCGAAAAGAGCCGGGACAGGGAAGAGACCCAGTACTTC. Its protein product is CSVEKSRDREETQYF.

For this clonotype: The junction departs from the called germline gene at one end, perhaps through a read error. The rearrangement links TRBV27 to TRBJ2-3; tentative D call: TRBD2 (5 bases). CDR1 MNHEY and CDR2 SMNVEV come from the germline V gene (reference sequence). There are 12 residues in the CDR3. CDR3 amino acids: CANSPRGDTQYF. The DNA for the CDR3 is TGTGCCAACAGTCCCCGGGGAGATACGCAGTATTTT.